Below, 18 T cell receptor beta chains from the same sample are listed, as sequenced in a study of blood T cell repertoires in COVID-19. The assay was immunoSEQ multiplex PCR, and TCRdb's table has in-frame clones only and misses some. The repertoire holds some 230,000 clones, with around four fifths as singletons. The material sequenced was peripheral blood. The receptors shown here come from a woman of 80 years or more with COVID-19, enrolled during active disease.

V and J are TRBV10-3 and TRBJ1-3, with unresolved D. CDR1 is ENHRY, CDR2 SYGVKD, per germline. The CDR3 is 12 amino acids. In DNA, the CDR3 is TGTGGGAGCGGGGACTCTGGAAACACCATATATTTT. Residues: CGSGDSGNTIYF.

Remarks on this clone: The sample holds other DNA sequences that translate to the same CDR3. The chain carries TRBV18 and TRBJ1-1, with 9 bases lining up with TRBD1. Germline trimming cut 6 bases from V and 2 bases from J; bases unmatched to any gene: 1. This CDR3 spans 13 amino acids. In germline, CDR1 is KGHSH, CDR2 LQKENI. CDR3 region: CASSTGGNTEAFF. The CDR3, as DNA: TGTGCCAGCTCGACAGGGGGTAACACTGAAGCTTTCTTT. Drawing the rest from reference TRBV18 and TRBJ1-1, the complete variable domain is NAGVMQNPRHLVRRRGQEARLRCSPMKGHSHVYWYRQLPEEGLKFMVYLQKENIIDESGMPKERFSAEFPKEGPSILRIQQVVRGDSAAYFCASSTGGNTEAFFGQGTRLTVV.

This clone has only a few counts. The rearrangement uses TRBV11-3 and TRBJ1-1; D is ambiguous. The germline V and J ends were trimmed by 1 base and 6 bases, with 9 bases remaining between them. From germline, CDR1 is SGHNT and CDR2 YENEEA. The CDR3 consists of 13 residues. The CDR3 is CASSLVLGAEAFF. The CDR3 coding sequence is TGTGCCAGCAGCTTAGTTTTGGGCGCTGAAGCTTTCTTT. Combining the CDR3 with reference TRBV11-3 and TRBJ1-1 gives the whole variable domain EAGVVQSPRYKIIEKKQPVAFWCNPISGHNTLYWYLQNLGQGPELLIRYENEEAVDDSQLPKDRFSAERLKGVDSTLKIQPAELGDSAVYLCASSLVLGAEAFFGQGTRLTVV.

With respect to this clone: Germline and junction disagree at one end, which may indicate a read error. The CDR3 here is CASSPSSGSYNEQFF. The DNA for the CDR3 is TGTGCTAGCAGTCCCTCGAGCGGGTCCTACAATGAGCAGTTCTTC. The chain links TRBV7-7 to TRBJ2-1; D is perhaps TRBD2 (6 bases). The CDR3 consists of 15 residues. Germline-derived CDR1 and CDR2 are SSHAT and FNYEAQ (reference sequence).

In this sample, this clone turned up once. The chain has TRBV28 and TRBJ1-1; TRBD1 agrees at 7 bases. This CDR3 is built from 13 residues. V dropped 5 bases and J dropped 5; count of bases not matched to a gene: 5. Germline lookup yields CDR1 MDHEN and CDR2 SYDVKM. The CDR3 region has the DNA TGTGCCAGCAGTACGACAGGGAGAACTGAAGCTTTCTTT. The encoded protein is CASSTTGRTEAFF.

V is TRBV14 and J is TRBJ1-3, with 8 bases lining up with TRBD1. The CDR3 is 16 residues long. With 0 bases clipped from V and 4 bases from J, the junction kept 5 bases outside the gene matches. Germline CDR1 is SGHDN and CDR2 is FVKESK. This CDR3 is CASSQDPRQGGNTIYF. CDR3 bases: TGTGCCAGCAGCCAAGACCCCCGACAGGGGGGAAACACCATATATTTT.

The chain combines TRBV5-1 with TRBJ1-4; D remains ambiguous. This CDR3 has 14 amino acids. Germline assignment: CDR1 SGHRS and CDR2 YFSETQ. The germline V and J ends were trimmed by 4 bases and 6 bases, with 13 bases remaining between them. Here the CDR3 reads CASSPQGGYEKLFF. CDR3 nucleotides: TGCGCCAGCAGCCCCCAAGGAGGGTATGAAAAACTGTTTTTT.

This chain links TRBV9 with TRBJ1-5; D not certain. CDR1 is SGDLS, CDR2 YYNGEE, per germline. The CDR3 consists of 15 residues. V dropped 0 bases and J dropped 5 bases, with 12 bases sitting between them. The CDR3 loop is CASSVGGMGYQPQHF. The CDR3 coding sequence is TGTGCCAGCAGCGTAGGAGGGATGGGGTATCAGCCCCAGCATTTT.

As for this clone: This CDR3 is also generated by other DNA sequences in the sample. The genes are TRBV10-3 and TRBJ1-2, with a weak D call TRBD1 (6 bases). Germline lookup yields CDR1 ENHRY and CDR2 SYGVKD. Trimming took off 0 bases at V and 5 bases at J, with 7 bases between the two ends. This CDR3 has 13 residues. CDR3 residues: CAISESQGYGYTF. For the CDR3, the DNA is TGTGCCATCAGTGAGTCTCAGGGGTATGGCTACACCTTC.

This clone has only a few counts. This sequence joins TRBV7-8 and TRBJ2-1; 9 positions match TRBD2. This CDR3 spans 15 amino acids. Germline values: CDR1 SGHVS, CDR2 FQNEAQ. V lost 1 base and J lost 5; bases outside the gene matches: 3. Here the CDR3 reads CASSLGAGGNNEQFF. The DNA for the CDR3 is TGTGCCAGCAGCTTAGGGGCGGGGGGGAACAATGAGCAGTTCTTC.

There are a few counts of this clone. The V call is TRBV19, the J call TRBJ1-1; D possibly corresponds to TRBD1 (5 bases). Germline loops: CDR1 LNHDA, CDR2 SQIVND (reference sequence). This CDR3 is built from 13 residues. V dropped 7 bases and J dropped 5 bases, with 14 bases sitting between them. The CDR3 protein is CASKEKGRTEAFF. The CDR3 coding sequence is TGTGCCAGTAAGGAGAAGGGGAGGACTGAAGCTTTCTTT.

This clone has only a few counts. V is TRBV5-1 and J is TRBJ2-7; 9 bases align to TRBD2. V lost 4 bases to trimming and J lost 5 bases; unmatched junction nucleotides: 7. Germline V gene lookup returns CDR1 SGHRS and CDR2 YFSETQ. The CDR3 covers 14 residues. The CDR3 DNA is TGCGCCAGCAGCCCCAGGACTAGCGTAAACGAGCAGTACTTC. Translating gives CASSPRTSVNEQYF.

In nucleotides, the CDR3 is TGTGCCAGCAGCCGACAGGGATGGGCAGATACGCAGTATTTT. Its translation is CASSRQGWADTQYF. The V call is TRBV5-4, the J call TRBJ2-3; 7 bases line up with TRBD1. Germline values: CDR1 SGHNT, CDR2 YYREEE (reference sequence). The ends lost 4 bases at V and 4 bases at J; junction bases unmatched: 6. The CDR3 covers 14 residues. The full variable domain, its missing parts supplied by reference TRBV5-4 and TRBJ2-3, is ETGVTQSPTHLIKTRGQQVTLRCSSQSGHNTVSWYQQALGQGPQFIFQYYREEENGRGNFPPRFSGLQFPNYSSELNVNALELDDSALYLCASSRQGWADTQYFGPGTRLTVL.

This chain joins TRBV7-9 and TRBJ1-6; TRBD1 might be the D (5 bases). CDR3 length: 16 residues. Germline lookup yields CDR1 SEHNR and CDR2 FQNEAQ (reference sequence). V was trimmed by 1 base and J by 4 bases, leaving 11 bases between them. The CDR3 sequence: CASSLGLTAYNSPLHF. Here the CDR3 DNA reads TGTGCCAGCAGCTTAGGCTTGACAGCTTATAATTCACCCCTCCACTTT.

V is TRBV7-2 and J is TRBJ2-5; D is unresolved. With 5 bases removed from V and 4 bases from J, the gap between germline ends came to 5 bases. Germline V gene sequence: CDR1 SGHTA, CDR2 FQGNSA. The CDR3 consists of 11 residues. CDR3 loop: CASSPLETQYF. As DNA, the CDR3 is TGTGCCAGCAGCCCACTAGAGACCCAGTACTTC.

This sequence joins TRBV6-5 and TRBJ2-5; a possible D gene is TRBD1 (5 bases). Germline V gives CDR1 MNHEY, CDR2 SVGAGI. V lost 5 bases and J lost 5, with 12 bases in between. There are 13 residues in the CDR3. The DNA of the CDR3 is TGTGCCAGCAGTCGGGTAAGACAGGAGACCCAGTACTTC. Its protein is CASSRVRQETQYF.

The gene calls are TRBV30 and TRBJ1-5, with D perhaps TRBD1 (6 bases). The CDR3 extends over 13 amino acids. The V and J ends lost 2 bases and 8 bases respectively, with 13 bases between them. Germline V gives CDR1 GTSNPN, CDR2 SVGIG (reference sequence). CDR3 sequence reads: CAWSRGGREPQHF. The CDR3 region has the DNA TGTGCCTGGAGTCGGGGGGGGCGGGAGCCCCAGCATTTT. Full variable domain (missing parts from reference TRBV30 and TRBJ1-5): SQTIHQWPATLVQPVGSPLSLECTVEGTSNPNLYWYRQAAGRGLQLLFYSVGIGQISSEVPQNLSASRPQDRQFILSSKKLLLSDSGFYLCAWSRGGREPQHFGDGTRLSIL.

V usage is TRBV5-1 and J usage is TRBJ1-6; D unresolved. This CDR3 is built from 16 residues. V gave up 0 bases and J gave up 2 bases, with 9 bases separating them. Per the germline V gene, CDR1 is SGHRS and CDR2 is YFSETQ. The CDR3 region has the DNA TGCGCCAGCAGCTTGGCGAGCAGGACCTATAATTCACCCCTCCACTTT. Amino acid sequence: CASSLASRTYNSPLHF.